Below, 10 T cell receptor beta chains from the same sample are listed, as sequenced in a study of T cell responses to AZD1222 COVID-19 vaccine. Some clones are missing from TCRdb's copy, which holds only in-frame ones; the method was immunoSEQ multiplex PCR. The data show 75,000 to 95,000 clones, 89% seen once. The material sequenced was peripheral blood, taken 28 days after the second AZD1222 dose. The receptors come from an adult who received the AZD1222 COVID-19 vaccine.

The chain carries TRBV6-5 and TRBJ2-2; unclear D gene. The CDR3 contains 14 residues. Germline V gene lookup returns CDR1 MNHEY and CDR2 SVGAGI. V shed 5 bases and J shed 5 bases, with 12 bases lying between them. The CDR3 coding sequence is TGTGCCAGCAGTCACGCCCGGCGGACCGGGGAGCTGTTTTTT. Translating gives CASSHARRTGELFF.

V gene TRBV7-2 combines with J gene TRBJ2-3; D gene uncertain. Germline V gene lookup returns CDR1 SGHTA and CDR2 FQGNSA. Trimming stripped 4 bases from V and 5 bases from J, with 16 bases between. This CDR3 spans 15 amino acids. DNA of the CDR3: TGTGCCAGCAGCTCTCCCCACGGGCGAGAAGATACGCAGTATTTT. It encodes CASSSPHGREDTQYF.

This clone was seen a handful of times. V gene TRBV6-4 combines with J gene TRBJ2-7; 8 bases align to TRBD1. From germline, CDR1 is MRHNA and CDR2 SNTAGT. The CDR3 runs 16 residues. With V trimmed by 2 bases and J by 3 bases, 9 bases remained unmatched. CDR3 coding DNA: TGTGCCAGCAGTGACGGGGCCGGGACAGGAATCTACGAGCAGTACGTC. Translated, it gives CASSDGAGTGIYEQYV.

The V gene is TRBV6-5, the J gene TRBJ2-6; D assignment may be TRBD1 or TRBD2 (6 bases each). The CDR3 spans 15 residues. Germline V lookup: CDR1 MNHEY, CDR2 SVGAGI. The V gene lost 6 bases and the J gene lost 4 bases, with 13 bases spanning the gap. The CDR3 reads CASRFGGDGANVLTF. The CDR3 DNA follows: TGTGCCAGCAGGTTCGGGGGCGACGGGGCCAACGTCCTGACTTTC.

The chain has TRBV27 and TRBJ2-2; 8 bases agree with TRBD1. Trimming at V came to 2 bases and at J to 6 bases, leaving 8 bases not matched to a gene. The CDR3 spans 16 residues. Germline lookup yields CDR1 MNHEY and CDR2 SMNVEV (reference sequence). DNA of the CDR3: TGTGCCAGCAGTTTAACCCTTGGACAGGGTCCCGGGGAGCTGTTTTTT. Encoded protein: CASSLTLGQGPGELFF.

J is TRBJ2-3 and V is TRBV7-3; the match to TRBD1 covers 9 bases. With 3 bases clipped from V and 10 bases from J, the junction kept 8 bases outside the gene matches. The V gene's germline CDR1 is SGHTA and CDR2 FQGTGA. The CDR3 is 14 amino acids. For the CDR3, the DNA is TGTGCCAGCAGCTTTCGGGACAGGGAATCTGCGCAGTATTTT. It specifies CASSFRDRESAQYF.

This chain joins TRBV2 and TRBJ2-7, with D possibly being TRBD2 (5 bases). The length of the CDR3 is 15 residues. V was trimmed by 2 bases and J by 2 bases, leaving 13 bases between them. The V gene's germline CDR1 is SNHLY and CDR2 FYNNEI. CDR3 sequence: CASSESAGPTYEQYF. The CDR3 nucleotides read TGTGCCAGCAGTGAATCGGCGGGCCCTACCTACGAGCAGTACTTC.

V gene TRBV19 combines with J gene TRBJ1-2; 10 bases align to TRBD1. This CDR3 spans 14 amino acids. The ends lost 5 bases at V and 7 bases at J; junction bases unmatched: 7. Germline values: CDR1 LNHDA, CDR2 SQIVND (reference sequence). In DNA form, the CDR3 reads TGTGCCAGTAGTTACCGAAGGACAGGGGGTGGCTACACCTTC. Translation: CASSYRRTGGGYTF. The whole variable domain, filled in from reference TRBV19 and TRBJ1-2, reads DGGITQSPKYLFRKEGQNVTLSCEQNLNHDAMYWYRQDPGQGLRLIYYSQIVNDFQKGDIAEGYSVSREKKESFPLTVTSAQKNPTAFYLCASSYRRTGGGYTFGSGTRLTVV.

The CDR3 sequence: CASSPLGTDTQYF. The CDR3 DNA reads TGTGCCAGCAGCCCTCTAGGGACAGATACGCAGTATTTT. The chain joins TRBV3-1 (or the pseudogene TRBV3-2) to TRBJ2-3; D gene ambiguous. The CDR3 is 13 amino acids. V shed 4 bases and J shed 3 bases, with 8 bases lying between them. Germline assignment: CDR1 LGHDT and CDR2 YNNKEL (reference sequence).

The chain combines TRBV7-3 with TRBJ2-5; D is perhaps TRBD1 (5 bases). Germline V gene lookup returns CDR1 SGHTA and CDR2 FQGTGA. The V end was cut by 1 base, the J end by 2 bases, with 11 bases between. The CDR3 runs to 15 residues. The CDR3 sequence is CASSLIVGVQETQYF. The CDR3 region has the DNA TGTGCCAGCAGCTTAATAGTAGGGGTTCAAGAGACCCAGTACTTC.